What follows are 28 T cell receptor beta chains derived from one specimen sequenced in a study of shared clonotypes between healthy human individuals. The repertoire was sequenced with immunoSEQ multiplex PCR; TCRdb's copy has only in-frame clones and lacks some. Of around 2.1 million clones listed, just over 90% were seen once; the top ten hold roughly 1.7%. CD45RO negativity and positive selection for CCR7 defined naive CD8 cells, a population that excluded terminally differentiated effector memory CD45RA+ cells. The sequenced sample was naive CD8+ T cells from PBMCs. These receptors were obtained from a man aged 18 to 35 in good health. Some clones in this sample may be carry-over from other donors' samples.

The chain joins TRBV10-3 to TRBJ2-7; 7 bases map to TRBD2. In germline, CDR1 is ENHRY, CDR2 SYGVKD. This CDR3 is 15 amino acids long. V gave up 3 bases and J gave up 5 bases; unmatched junction bases: 10. CDR3 sequence (DNA): TGTGCCATCAGTGACCTGGAGGGAGGGTCCGACGAGCAGTACTTC. Translation gives CAISDLEGGSDEQYF.

The V call is TRBV6-1, the J call TRBJ2-1, with no clear D. Looked up from germline, CDR1 is MNHNS and CDR2 is SASEGT. The CDR3 spans 14 residues. V was clipped by 4 bases and J by 9 bases, with 16 bases between them. This CDR3 is CASSAYTGQPEQFF. For the CDR3, the DNA is TGTGCCAGCAGTGCCTACACCGGGCAGCCTGAGCAGTTCTTC.

J is TRBJ2-3 and V is TRBV28; tentatively, D is TRBD1 (6 bases). The length of the CDR3 is 15 residues. V dropped 4 bases and J dropped 2 bases, with 13 bases sitting between them. Germline assignment: CDR1 MDHEN and CDR2 SYDVKM. CDR3 DNA sequence: TGTGCCAGCAGTTCCACTTGGGGGCTCACAGATACGCAGTATTTT. Protein product: CASSSTWGLTDTQYF.

The gene calls are TRBV11-2 and TRBJ2-7; 11 bases are a match to TRBD2. This CDR3 has 18 residues. The V segment lost 6 bases and the J segment 6 bases; nucleotides outside the gene matches: 19. In germline, CDR1 is SGHAT, CDR2 FQNNGV. CDR3 sequence: CASSKGPGGSLAGGEQYF. CDR3 bases: TGTGCCAGCAGTAAAGGGCCAGGGGGGAGTCTAGCGGGAGGCGAGCAGTACTTC.

The chain is built from TRBV4-1 and TRBJ1-1, with TRBD1 identical over 7 bases. J was trimmed by 0 bases and V by 5 bases; bases with no gene match: 9. From germline, CDR1 is MGHRA and CDR2 YSYEKL. The CDR3 has 16 amino acids. This CDR3 reads CASSNFPGQMNTEAFF. The DNA of the CDR3 is TGCGCCAGCAGCAACTTTCCGGGACAGATGAACACTGAAGCTTTCTTT.

This clone appeared a single time. Other nucleotide sequences in the sample specify the same CDR3. The rearrangement joins TRBV28 to TRBJ2-2, with D possibly matching TRBD1 (6 bases). V was shortened by 4 bases and J by 1 base, with 7 bases between the two germline ends. This CDR3 contains 14 residues. Germline V lookup: CDR1 MDHEN, CDR2 SYDVKM. The CDR3: CASSSGQNTGELFF. CDR3 nucleotides: TGTGCCAGCAGTTCGGGACAGAACACCGGGGAGCTGTTTTTT.

V is TRBV7-8 and J is TRBJ2-7; perhaps TRBD1 as D (6 bases). Trimming left V 5 bases short and J 8 bases short, with 19 bases between. The germline V gene encodes CDR1 SGHVS and CDR2 FQNEAQ. CDR3 length: 14 residues. Written as DNA, the CDR3 is TGTGCCAGCAGCAGCCAAGGGGGTTCAACGAAGCAGTACTTC. Amino acid sequence: CASSSQGGSTKQYF.

The chain uses TRBV6-5 and TRBJ1-2; D is uncertain. The CDR3 spans 12 residues. CDR1 and CDR2 (germline): MNHEY, SVGAGI. The ends were cut back, 7 bases at V and 4 bases at J, with 10 bases in the middle. CDR3 coding DNA: TGTGCCAGCACCCAAACTCTCTATGGCTACACCTTC. The encoded protein is CASTQTLYGYTF.

A note on this clone: The sample has other DNA sequences that encode this CDR3 too. This chain uses TRBV19 with TRBJ2-5; D call uncertain. The CDR3 is made up of 14 amino acids. CDR1 and CDR2 (germline): LNHDA, SQIVND (reference sequence). Trimming shortened V by 3 bases and J by 0 bases, and 8 bases separated the two germline ends. CDR3 nucleotides: TGTGCCAGTAGTATTGGAAGGTACCAAGAGACCCAGTACTTC. This encodes CASSIGRYQETQYF.

The chain joins TRBV9 to TRBJ1-4, with a possible D match to TRBD1 (6 bases). From germline, CDR1 is SGDLS and CDR2 YYNGEE. CDR3 length equals 14 residues. Trimming pared 2 bases from V and 8 bases from J, leaving 13 bases between. This CDR3 reads CASSVGGWDEKLFF. The CDR3 region has the DNA TGTGCCAGCAGCGTCGGGGGCTGGGACGAAAAACTGTTTTTT.

The V gene is TRBV15, the J gene TRBJ2-7; 11 bases match TRBD2. CDR1 is LNHNV and CDR2 is YYDKDF in the germline V gene (reference sequence). This CDR3 is 15 amino acids long. V trimming: 1 base; J trimming: 5 bases; junction bases outside the gene matches: 4. This CDR3 is CATSRGGTSGDEQYF. CDR3 coding DNA: TGTGCCACCAGCAGAGGGGGGACTAGCGGCGACGAGCAGTACTTC.

The J gene is TRBJ2-2, the V gene TRBV7-9; D gene unclear. Germline CDR1 reads SEHNR; CDR2 reads FQNEAQ (reference sequence). The germline V and J ends were trimmed by 7 bases and 2 bases, with 8 bases remaining between them. The CDR3 has 13 residues. CDR3 amino acids: CASIRGNTGELFF. CDR3 DNA sequence: TGTGCCAGCATCCGCGGCAACACCGGGGAGCTGTTTTTT.

The CDR3 DNA reads as TGTGCCAGCAGTGAATCTGGGGGAGCCGGGGAGCTGTTTTTT. Residues: CASSESGGAGELFF. The rearrangement joins TRBV25-1 to TRBJ2-2; possibly TRBD1 or TRBD2 for D (5 bases each). In germline, CDR1 is MGHDK, CDR2 SYGVNS. V was cut by 1 base and J by 6 bases, with 9 bases left in between. CDR3 size: 14 residues.

Comment on this clone: The sample carries other DNA sequences with the same CDR3. The V and J genes are TRBV9 and TRBJ2-5; the match to TRBD2 covers 7 bases. Trimming removed 0 bases from V and 5 bases from J; junction bases left unmatched: 4. Germline V lookup: CDR1 SGDLS, CDR2 YYNGEE. CDR3 length equals 14 residues. The CDR3 coding sequence is TGTGCCAGCAGCGTAGGCGGGGGAGCGGAGACCCAGTACTTC. Its translation: CASSVGGGAETQYF.

The chain uses TRBV27 and TRBJ2-7; D possibly uses TRBD1 or TRBD2 (6 bases each). CDR1 is MNHEY, CDR2 SMNVEV, per germline (reference sequence). The CDR3 contains 14 residues. Trimming took off 4 bases at V and 2 bases at J, with 12 bases between the two ends. The CDR3 DNA follows: TGTGCCAGCAGTTCCCTGCGGGACACCTACGAGCAGTACTTC. It specifies CASSSLRDTYEQYF.

The rearrangement links TRBV30 to TRBJ2-2; D is uncertain. Deletions cut 4 bases from V and 4 bases from J, with 7 bases between. Germline CDR1 and CDR2: GTSNPN and SVGIG (reference sequence). This CDR3 contains 12 residues. The CDR3, as DNA: TGTGCCTGGATAGGCGGCACCGGGGAGCTGTTTTTT. Protein sequence: CAWIGGTGELFF. The full variable domain, rest sourced from reference TRBV30 and TRBJ2-2, is SQTIHQWPATLVQPVGSPLSLECTVEGTSNPNLYWYRQAAGRGLQLLFYSVGIGQISSEVPQNLSASRPQDRQFILSSKKLLLSDSGFYLCAWIGGTGELFFGEGSRLTVL.

This clone was seen more than once but under ten times. Different DNA sequences within this sample yield the same CDR3. The V call is TRBV9, the J call TRBJ1-1; D is unclear. The CDR3 totals 13 residues. V dropped 4 bases and J dropped 8 bases, with 15 bases sitting between them. Germline-derived CDR1 and CDR2 are SGDLS and YYNGEE. Here the CDR3 DNA reads TGTGCCAGCAGCCCGACGGGTGCTACCGAAGCTTTCTTT. Translated: CASSPTGATEAFF.

As regards this clone: One end of the junction varies from germline; a read error may be responsible. CDR3 sequence reads: CASSHGSGRANNEQFF. The CDR3 DNA follows: TGCGCCAGCAGCCATGGGAGCGGGAGGGCCAACAATGAGCAGTTCTTC. The chain has TRBV7-9 and TRBJ2-1, with 10 bases fitting TRBD2. CDR1 and CDR2 from the germline V gene are SEHNR and FQNEAQ (reference sequence). This CDR3 has 16 amino acids.

This chain connects TRBV2 to TRBJ2-1; no firm D call. Between the trimmed V and J ends, which lost 2 bases and 0 bases, there was a span of 11 bases. The germline V gene encodes CDR1 SNHLY and CDR2 FYNNEI. The CDR3 is made up of 16 amino acids. CDR3 coding DNA: TGTGCCAGCAGTGAACTGGCAGCCGTCTCCTACAATGAGCAGTTCTTC. Protein product: CASSELAAVSYNEQFF.

This sequence joins TRBV9 and TRBJ1-5; 8 positions agree with TRBD1. Germline-derived CDR1 and CDR2 are SGDLS and YYNGEE. V lost 5 bases to trimming and J lost 3 bases; unmatched junction nucleotides: 7. This CDR3 has 15 amino acids. The CDR3 protein is CASSPEDRANQPQHF. The DNA for the CDR3 is TGTGCCAGCAGTCCGGAGGACAGGGCCAATCAGCCCCAGCATTTT.

CDR3 region: CSVEGQGVDTQYF. Written as DNA, the CDR3 is TGCAGCGTTGAAGGACAGGGAGTAGATACGCAGTATTTT. The V gene is TRBV29-1, the J gene TRBJ2-3, with 7 bases aligning to TRBD1. Germline lookup yields CDR1 SQVTM and CDR2 ANQGSEA. The length of the CDR3 is 13 residues. The junction had 3 bases not matched to a gene; V was cut back by 1 base and J by 5 bases.

Turning to this clone: The same CDR3 also results from other DNA sequences found in this sample. The CDR3 nucleotides read TGTGCCAGCAGCCTGAAGCGGGAGAGCTCCTACGAGCAGTACTTC. Amino acid sequence: CASSLKRESSYEQYF. The rearrangement uses TRBV5-4 and TRBJ2-7; 8 nucleotides align to TRBD2. The CDR3 is 15 residues long. Germline V gives CDR1 SGHNT, CDR2 YYREEE (reference sequence). Trimming removed 4 bases from V and 0 bases from J; junction bases left unmatched: 6. Filled out from reference TRBV5-4 and TRBJ2-7, the complete variable domain reads ETGVTQSPTHLIKTRGQQVTLRCSSQSGHNTVSWYQQALGQGPQFIFQYYREEENGRGNFPPRFSGLQFPNYSSELNVNALELDDSALYLCASSLKRESSYEQYFGPGTRLTVT.

V gene TRBV27 combines with J gene TRBJ2-7; D call uncertain. Looked up from germline, CDR1 is MNHEY and CDR2 is SMNVEV (reference sequence). Trimming removed 0 bases at V and 2 bases at J, with 14 bases between. This CDR3 has 16 residues. CDR3 loop: CASSLSSGDFTYEQYF. CDR3 bases: TGTGCCAGCAGTTTATCGAGTGGAGATTTTACCTACGAGCAGTACTTC.

This clone was seen a single time. The gene calls are TRBV30 and TRBJ2-7; possibly TRBD2 for D (5 bases). The V and J ends lost 5 bases and 1 base respectively, with 12 bases between them. Germline V gives CDR1 GTSNPN, CDR2 SVGIG (reference sequence). This CDR3 comprises 13 residues. The CDR3 nucleotides read TGTGCCTGGTATGGACGGGGATCCTACGAGCAGTACTTC. Its translation: CAWYGRGSYEQYF. Using reference TRBV30 and TRBJ2-7 for the parts outside the CDR3, the full variable domain is SQTIHQWPATLVQPVGSPLSLECTVEGTSNPNLYWYRQAAGRGLQLLFYSVGIGQISSEVPQNLSASRPQDRQFILSSKKLLLSDSGFYLCAWYGRGSYEQYFGPGTRLTVT.

The chain joins TRBV10-3 to TRBJ1-2; D is undetermined. CDR3 length equals 14 residues. Germline V gives CDR1 ENHRY, CDR2 SYGVKD. The V and J ends lost 6 bases and 4 bases respectively, with 15 bases between them. CDR3 DNA: TGTGCCATCAGCGGAGGACTGATACCCTATGGCTACACCTTC. Amino acids: CAISGGLIPYGYTF.

The genes are TRBV29-1 and TRBJ2-1; D ambiguous. CDR1 and CDR2 from the germline V gene are SQVTM and ANQGSEA. V was trimmed by 6 bases and J by 4 bases, leaving 16 bases between them. The CDR3 runs to 14 residues. In DNA, the CDR3 is TGCAGCGTCGAACCGGACGGAATTTACAATGAGCAGTTCTTC. This sequence encodes CSVEPDGIYNEQFF.

In nucleotides, the CDR3 is TGTGCCAGTAGTATTGGGCTTTGGACCTACGAGCAGTACTTC. This gives the protein CASSIGLWTYEQYF. The V and J genes are TRBV19 and TRBJ2-7; D remains unclear. The CDR3 extends over 14 amino acids. The germline V gene encodes CDR1 LNHDA and CDR2 SQIVND (reference sequence). Deletions cut 3 bases from V and 2 bases from J, with 11 bases between.

CDR3 nucleotide sequence: TGTGCCAGCAGCCGACGAGGCGGGAGAAATGAGCAGTTCTTC. It codes for CASSRRGGRNEQFF. The chain uses TRBV28 and TRBJ2-1; 7 positions match TRBD2. This CDR3 is built from 14 residues. In germline, CDR1 is MDHEN, CDR2 SYDVKM. The ends lost 6 bases at V and 7 bases at J; junction bases unmatched: 9. The variable domain in full, completed from reference TRBV28 and TRBJ2-1, reads DVKVTQSSRYLVKRTGEKVFLECVQDMDHENMFWYRQDPGLGLRLIYFSYDVKMKEKGDIPEGYSVSREKKERFSLILESASTNQTSMYLCASSRRGGRNEQFFGPGTRLTVL.